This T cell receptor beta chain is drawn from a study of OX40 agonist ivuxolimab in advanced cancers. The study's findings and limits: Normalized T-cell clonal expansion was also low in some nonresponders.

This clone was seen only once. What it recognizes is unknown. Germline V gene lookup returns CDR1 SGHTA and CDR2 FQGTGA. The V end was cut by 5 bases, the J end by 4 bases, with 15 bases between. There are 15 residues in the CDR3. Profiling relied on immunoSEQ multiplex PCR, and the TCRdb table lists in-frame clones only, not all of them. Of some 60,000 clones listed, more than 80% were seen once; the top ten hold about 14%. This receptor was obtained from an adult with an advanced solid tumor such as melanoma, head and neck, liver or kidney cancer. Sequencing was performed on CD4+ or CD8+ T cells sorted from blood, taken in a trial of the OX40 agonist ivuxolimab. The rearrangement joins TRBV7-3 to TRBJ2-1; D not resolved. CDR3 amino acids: CASSLGLGLYNEQFF. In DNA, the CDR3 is TGTGCCAGCAGCCTTGGTTTGGGTCTTTACAATGAGCAGTTCTTC.